The 30 T cell receptor beta chains listed next were all sequenced from one sample in a study of blood T cells in healthy people across ages. It was with a sample-barcoded 5' primer and a J-beta primer mix that a second PCR of roughly 7 to 12 cycles was run. TCRdb re-called the 5' RACE reads with MiXCR, one entry per CDR3 protein. The sample shows some 1.4 million distinct CDR3 sequences, 40% to 50% of them seen only once. The sample consisted of blood. The receptor set was obtained from a woman in her late teens or twenties in good health.

The V and J genes are TRBV20-1 and TRBJ2-5, with 8 nucleotides matching TRBD2. The CDR3 runs to 13 residues. Germline loops: CDR1 DFQATT, CDR2 SNEGSKA (reference sequence). After removal of 3 bases from V and 1 base from J, the junction contained 1 base not matched to a gene. For the CDR3, the DNA is TGCAGTGCTAGCGGGGGGGCCCAAGAGACCCAGTACTTC. This gives the protein CSASGGAQETQYF.

The chain combines TRBV12-3 or TRBV12-4 with TRBJ2-1; no firm D call. This CDR3 region has 16 residues. V gave up 1 base and J gave up 0 bases, with 10 bases separating them. This CDR3 reads CASSLGLTASYNEQFF. The CDR3 coding sequence is TGTGCCAGCAGTTTAGGGCTTACCGCCTCCTACAATGAGCAGTTCTTC.

The chain couples TRBV28 to TRBJ2-7, with 8 bases lining up with TRBD2. Germline V gene lookup returns CDR1 MDHEN and CDR2 SYDVKM. CDR3 length equals 15 residues. Trimming at V came to 4 bases and at J to 6 bases, leaving 11 bases not matched to a gene. Here the CDR3 reads CASSSQAGGSLEQYF. The CDR3 bases are TGTGCCAGCAGTTCCCAGGCGGGGGGTTCCCTCGAGCAGTACTTC.

This clonotype was seen once. The genes are TRBV20-1 and TRBJ1-2, with 7 positions matching TRBD1. The CDR3 runs 15 residues. Germline CDR1 is DFQATT and CDR2 is SNEGSKA (reference sequence). Germline trimming cut 0 bases from V and 6 bases from J; bases unmatched to any gene: 10. This chain's CDR3 is CSARDRGSMSHGYTF. CDR3 DNA sequence: TGCAGTGCTAGAGACAGGGGGTCTATGTCCCATGGCTACACCTTC.

CDR3 region: CASSWQLGLNEQYF. CDR3 coding DNA: TGTGCCAGCAGCTGGCAACTCGGGCTCAATGAGCAGTACTTC. The chain uses TRBV11-1 and TRBJ2-5; D unclear. Germline values: CDR1 SGHAT, CDR2 FQDESV (reference sequence). The CDR3 runs to 14 residues. Trimming pared 4 bases from V and 11 bases from J, leaving 20 bases between.

The chain uses TRBV9 and TRBJ2-7; D gene ambiguous. There are 11 residues in the CDR3. V was pared by 0 bases and J by 7 bases, with 5 bases between. Germline lookup yields CDR1 SGDLS and CDR2 YYNGEE. CDR3 amino acids: CASSVGQEQYF. CDR3 bases: TGTGCCAGCAGCGTAGGGCAGGAGCAGTACTTC.

The chain uses TRBV7-9 and TRBJ2-1; 11 nucleotides agree with TRBD2. The germline V gene encodes CDR1 SEHNR and CDR2 FQNEAQ (reference sequence). This CDR3 has 17 amino acids. With V trimmed by 5 bases and J by 7 bases, 13 bases remained unmatched. For the CDR3, the DNA is TGTGCCAGCAGCCCCCTTGATGTAGCGGGGGGGCATAATGAGCAGTTCTTC. This translates into CASSPLDVAGGHNEQFF.

A few counts support this clonotype. The chain joins TRBV20-1 to TRBJ2-7; TRBD2 agrees at 14 bases. V shed 5 bases and J 5 bases; nucleotides not matched to a gene: 2. This CDR3 spans 13 amino acids. Germline CDR1 and CDR2: DFQATT and SNEGSKA (reference sequence). The CDR3 spells CSAPGLAGDEQYF. The CDR3 DNA reads TGCAGTGCTCCGGGACTAGCGGGAGACGAGCAGTACTTC.

This chain uses TRBV29-1 with TRBJ2-5, with 7 bases aligning to TRBD1. V was pared by 7 bases and J by 11 bases, with 16 bases of the junction left unmatched. CDR1 is SQVTM, CDR2 ANQGSEA, per germline. CDR3 length: 13 amino acids. The CDR3 loop reads CSDLKGATKEQYF. CDR3 bases: TGCAGCGACCTAAAGGGGGCAACCAAAGAGCAGTACTTC.

The CDR3 reads CAISEPPGLAGGYEQFF. For the CDR3, the DNA is TGTGCCATCAGTGAGCCCCCCGGACTAGCGGGCGGATATGAGCAGTTCTTC. The chain has TRBV10-3 and TRBJ2-1, with 11 bases matching TRBD2. Trimming cost V 2 bases and J 8 bases; bases outside gene matches: 11. This CDR3 region has 17 residues. Germline CDR1 is ENHRY and CDR2 is SYGVKD.

The J gene is TRBJ2-1, the V gene TRBV29-1, with 8 bases aligning to TRBD2. Trimming at V came to 6 bases and at J to 7 bases, leaving 5 bases not matched to a gene. The CDR3 totals 12 residues. The germline gives CDR1 SQVTM, CDR2 ANQGSEA. CDR3 DNA: TGCAGCGTGTTTGGACTAGCAAATGAGCAGTTCTTC. Residues: CSVFGLANEQFF.

This clonotype was recorded only once. V is TRBV2 and J is TRBJ1-1, with 7 bases fitting TRBD1. Unmatched junction bases numbered 10, after V lost 6 bases and J lost 3 bases. In germline, CDR1 is SNHLY, CDR2 FYNNEI. The CDR3 consists of 15 residues. The CDR3 region has the DNA TGTGCCAGCAGGGGAAACAGGGGAGGTGACACTGAAGCTTTCTTT. Protein: CASRGNRGGDTEAFF.

In this sample, this clonotype turned up once. This sequence joins TRBV2 and TRBJ2-1, with D possibly being TRBD2 (5 bases). The CDR3 extends over 12 amino acids. Germline V CDR1 and CDR2: SNHLY, FYNNEI. This chain's CDR3 is CGRRRSYNEQFF. The DNA for the CDR3 is TGTGGAAGGAGGAGGTCCTACAATGAGCAGTTCTTC.

This chain links TRBV18 with TRBJ1-2; the match to TRBD1 covers 8 bases. Losses at the gene ends were 3 bases for V and 6 bases for J; bases not matched to a gene: 9. Germline V gives CDR1 KGHSH, CDR2 LQKENI. This CDR3 region has 15 residues. The CDR3 sequence is CASSPATGTGDGYTF. The CDR3 coding sequence is TGTGCCAGCTCACCGGCGACCGGGACAGGTGATGGCTACACCTTC. Together with reference TRBV18 and TRBJ1-2, the CDR3 gives the full variable domain: NAGVMQNPRHLVRRRGQEARLRCSPMKGHSHVYWYRQLPEEGLKFMVYLQKENIIDESGMPKERFSAEFPKEGPSILRIQQVVRGDSAAYFCASSPATGTGDGYTFGSGTRLTVV.

The gene calls are TRBV2 and TRBJ2-7, with 9 bases aligning to TRBD2. Germline CDR1 SNHLY, CDR2 FYNNEI. The CDR3 contains 15 residues. Trimming took 5 bases from V and 2 from J; bases not matched to a gene: 7. In nucleotides, the CDR3 is TGTGCCAGCAGTCACGAGACTAGCGGCCCCTACGAGCAGTACTTC. Encoded protein: CASSHETSGPYEQYF.

V is TRBV7-3 and J is TRBJ2-3; 10 nucleotides line up with TRBD2. V shed 2 bases, J shed 5 bases, and the junction held 4 bases outside the gene matches. In germline, CDR1 is SGHTA, CDR2 FQGTGA. This CDR3 region has 15 residues. The DNA of the CDR3 is TGTGCCAGCAGCTTATGGGCTAGCGGGGGAGATACGCAGTATTTT. The encoded protein is CASSLWASGGDTQYF. The complete variable domain, with remaining parts taken from reference TRBV7-3 and TRBJ2-3, reads GAGVSQTPSNKVTEKGKYVELRCDPISGHTALYWYRQSLGQGPEFLIYFQGTGAADDSGLPNDRFFAVRPEGSVSTLKIQRTERGDSAVYLCASSLWASGGDTQYFGPGTRLTVL.

This chain uses TRBV18 with TRBJ2-1; 9 bases are a match to TRBD2. With V trimmed by 8 bases and J by 10 bases, 6 bases remained unmatched. The germline gives CDR1 KGHSH, CDR2 LQKENI. The CDR3 has 12 residues. CDR3 DNA: TGTGCCAGCAGGACTAGCGATCGGGAGCAGTTCTTC. Protein: CASRTSDREQFF.

This clonotype was seen more than once but under ten times. The genes are TRBV18 and TRBJ2-5; the D gene is possibly TRBD2 (5 bases). The J call may be faulty, since TRBJ2-7 better matches the DNA end. Germline V gene data show CDR1 as KGHSH and CDR2 as LQKENI. The CDR3 runs 12 residues. The CDR3 sequence: CASSPREYEQYF. The DNA for the CDR3 is TGTGCCAGCTCACCACGGGAGTACGAGCAGTACTTC.

This clonotype was detected only a few times. The J gene is TRBJ2-1, the V gene TRBV27; 7 nucleotides agree with TRBD1. Germline lookup yields CDR1 MNHEY and CDR2 SMNVEV (reference sequence). Losses at the gene ends were 9 bases for V and 10 bases for J; bases not matched to a gene: 3. The CDR3 runs 10 residues. CDR3: CARTDREQFF. Here the CDR3 DNA reads TGTGCCAGGACGGACAGGGAGCAGTTCTTC.

CDR3: CSARDGRNEQYF. The CDR3 DNA sequence: TGCAGTGCTCGGGACGGCCGCAATGAGCAGTACTTC. The chain combines TRBV20-1 with TRBJ2-7; perhaps D is TRBD1 or TRBD2 (5 bases each). CDR1 and CDR2 (germline): DFQATT, SNEGSKA (reference sequence). The CDR3 length is 12 residues. The V gene lost 5 bases and the J gene lost 7 bases, with 15 bases spanning the gap.

The J gene is TRBJ2-7, the V gene TRBV6-6; either TRBD1 or TRBD2 may supply D (5 bases each). Germline assignment: CDR1 MNHNY and CDR2 SVGAGI (reference sequence). Trimming removed 9 bases at V and 2 bases at J, with 11 bases between. The CDR3 consists of 12 residues. CDR3 nucleotides: TGTGCCAGTACGGGGCAGCCCTACGAGCAGTACTTC. Translation gives CASTGQPYEQYF.

The table lists this clonotype with a few counts. This sequence joins TRBV20-1 and TRBJ2-5; 12 nucleotides align to TRBD2. The V and J ends lost 7 bases and 4 bases, in that order; junction bases with no gene match: 7. Germline-derived CDR1 and CDR2 are DFQATT and SNEGSKA (reference sequence). This CDR3 contains 14 residues. The CDR3 sequence is CSVQPLAGGETQYF. The CDR3 nucleotides are TGCAGTGTTCAGCCACTAGCGGGGGGAGAGACCCAGTACTTC.

This clonotype has a single count. The CDR3 spells CASAPGGGNEKLFF. The CDR3 coding sequence is TGTGCCAGCGCGCCGGGAGGGGGAAATGAAAAACTGTTTTTT. The V gene is TRBV7-9, the J gene TRBJ1-4; possible D gene TRBD1, 6 bases. The V gene lost 8 bases and the J gene lost 5 bases, with 15 bases spanning the gap. The CDR3 consists of 14 residues. Germline V CDR1 and CDR2: SEHNR, FQNEAQ (reference sequence).

This clonotype was found a few times. The V gene is TRBV4-2, the J gene TRBJ2-7; 8 nucleotides align to TRBD2. Germline lookup yields CDR1 LGHNA and CDR2 YNFKEQ. The CDR3 is made up of 15 amino acids. Unmatched junction bases numbered 7, after V lost 6 bases and J lost 0 bases. In nucleotides, the CDR3 is TGTGCCAGCAGACTAGCGGAGGAAGACTCCTACGAGCAGTACTTC. Translating gives CASRLAEEDSYEQYF.

In this sample, this clonotype turned up once. The rearrangement links TRBV5-1 to TRBJ2-5; D is possibly TRBD2 (7 bases). The CDR3 loop spans 19 amino acids. The V end lost 0 bases, the J end lost 9 bases, and 30 bases lay between the germline ends. The germline CDR1 and CDR2 sequences are SGHRS and YFSETQ. The CDR3 here is CASSLEPLFPGGQNTAQYF. The DNA for the CDR3 is TGCGCCAGCAGCTTGGAGCCGTTGTTTCCGGGGGGCCAAAATACCGCCCAGTACTTC.

This sequence joins TRBV12-3 or TRBV12-4 and TRBJ1-1; D is undetermined. The CDR3 length is 19 residues. Between the trimmed V and J ends, which lost 2 bases and 1 base, there was a span of 23 bases. CDR3 nucleotide sequence: TGTGCCAGCAGTTTAAACGGATTTACGAGGGTATCGCCGAACACTGAAGCTTTCTTT. Its protein product is CASSLNGFTRVSPNTEAFF.

This clonotype was detected a few times. This chain's CDR3 is CASSLGVTSGKRETQYF. The CDR3 bases are TGTGCCAGCAGCTTAGGGGTGACTAGCGGGAAAAGGGAGACCCAGTACTTC. The chain links TRBV11-2 to TRBJ2-5, with 11 bases fitting TRBD2. V lost 1 base, J lost 5 bases, and 9 bases stayed unmatched. The V gene's germline CDR1 is SGHAT and CDR2 FQNNGV. The CDR3 is 17 amino acids.

This clonotype has just a few counts. The gene calls are TRBV24-1 and TRBJ2-1; D is possibly TRBD2 (6 bases). Trimming stripped 0 bases from V and 11 bases from J, with 13 bases between. CDR3 length equals 14 residues. The germline V gene encodes CDR1 KGHDR and CDR2 SFDVKD. Written as DNA, the CDR3 is TGTGCCACCAGTGATTTGCGGCAAAGCGGGCAGCAGTTCTTC. It encodes CATSDLRQSGQQFF.

This clonotype was observed once. The chain employs TRBV14 and TRBJ2-3; 7 bases agree with TRBD2. In germline, CDR1 is SGHDN, CDR2 FVKESK. V lost 0 bases to trimming and J lost 9 bases; unmatched junction nucleotides: 3. This CDR3 spans 13 amino acids. In nucleotides, the CDR3 is TGTGCCAGCAGCCAAGATGCAGCGGGGACGCAGTATTTT. Translating gives CASSQDAAGTQYF.

This clonotype was counted between two and nine times. V usage is TRBV12-3 or TRBV12-4 and J usage is TRBJ2-3; 14 nucleotides agree with TRBD2. V dropped 5 bases and J dropped 2; count of bases not matched to a gene: 6. The CDR3 spans 17 residues. CDR3 protein: CASSPGTSGSHTDTQYF. The CDR3 DNA is TGTGCCAGCAGTCCCGGGACTAGCGGGAGCCACACAGATACGCAGTATTTT.